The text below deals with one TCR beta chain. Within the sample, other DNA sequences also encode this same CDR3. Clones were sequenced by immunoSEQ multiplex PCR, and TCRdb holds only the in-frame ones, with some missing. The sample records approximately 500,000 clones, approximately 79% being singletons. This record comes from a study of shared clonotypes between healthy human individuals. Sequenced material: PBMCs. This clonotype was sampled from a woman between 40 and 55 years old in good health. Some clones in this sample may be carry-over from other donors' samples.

CDR3 residues: CASSMSGQETQYF. CDR3 bases: TGTGCCAGTAGTATGTCCGGACAAGAGACCCAGTACTTC. V usage is TRBV19 and J usage is TRBJ2-5; no definite D call. CDR3 length equals 13 residues. Between the trimmed V and J ends, which lost 3 bases and 2 bases, there was a span of 7 bases. Germline V gives CDR1 LNHDA, CDR2 SQIVND (reference sequence).